Following are 21 T cell receptor beta chains from one sample sequenced in a study of T cell responses to AZD1222 COVID-19 vaccine. Libraries were prepared by immunoSEQ multiplex PCR; TCRdb keeps only in-frame clonotypes and omits some of them. The sample has over 150,000 clones, about 85% seen once. Source: peripheral blood, taken on day 0 of AZD1222 vaccination. The receptor source for this set is an adult in good health.

The chain combines TRBV5-6 with TRBJ1-2; no definite D call. The CDR3 spans 14 residues. Between the trimmed V and J ends, which lost 4 bases and 7 bases, there was a span of 17 bases. The germline gives CDR1 SGHDT, CDR2 YYEEEE. The CDR3 protein is CASSTYMGNGGYTF. The CDR3 DNA is TGTGCCAGCAGCACATACATGGGAAACGGTGGCTACACCTTC.

This rearrangement joins TRBV5-4 to TRBJ2-7, with D maybe TRBD1 (5 bases). Germline CDR1 SGHNT, CDR2 YYREEE (reference sequence). The CDR3 sequence is 15 residues long. Trimming pared 0 bases from V and 3 bases from J, leaving 13 bases between. The CDR3 DNA sequence: TGTGCCAGCAGCTTGGGGGGCAGATTCAACTACGAGCAGTACTTC. Translation gives CASSLGGRFNYEQYF.

Turning to this clone: Additional DNA sequences in this sample encode the identical CDR3. V is TRBV7-2 and J is TRBJ2-1; TRBD2 might be the D (6 bases). The CDR3 totals 15 residues. Germline values: CDR1 SGHTA, CDR2 FQGNSA. The V and J ends lost 0 bases and 4 bases respectively, with 10 bases between them. Written as DNA, the CDR3 is TGTGCCAGCAGCTTAGCGGGGGGTCCATACAATGAGCAGTTCTTC. This codes for CASSLAGGPYNEQFF.

This clone appeared once. The J gene is TRBJ1-6, the V gene TRBV18; the match to TRBD1 covers 7 bases. The CDR3 spans 13 residues. The germline gives CDR1 KGHSH, CDR2 LQKENI. V lost 5 bases and J lost 9; bases outside the gene matches: 4. Here the CDR3 reads CASSRDRSSPLHF. For the CDR3, the DNA is TGTGCCAGCTCAAGGGACAGAAGTTCACCCCTCCACTTT.

The chain uses TRBV19 and TRBJ1-5; D unclear. Germline assignment: CDR1 LNHDA and CDR2 SQIVND (reference sequence). The CDR3 has 15 amino acids. V lost 3 bases, J lost 0 bases, and 9 bases lay in between. CDR3 region: CASSMTQRSNQPQHF. The CDR3 nucleotides read TGTGCCAGTAGTATGACACAGCGTAGCAATCAGCCCCAGCATTTT.

This clone has just a few counts. The rearrangement uses TRBV2 and TRBJ1-5, with D tentatively TRBD1 (6 bases). V was cut by 0 bases and J by 0 bases, with 6 bases left in between. This CDR3 has 15 residues. The germline CDR1 and CDR2 sequences are SNHLY and FYNNEI. The CDR3 is CASSEAGGSNQPQHF. The DNA for the CDR3 is TGTGCCAGCAGTGAAGCAGGGGGTAGCAATCAGCCCCAGCATTTT.

This rearrangement joins TRBV9 to TRBJ1-1; tentative D call: TRBD1 (5 bases). The CDR3 extends over 14 amino acids. Deletions cut 0 bases from V and 4 bases from J, with 10 bases between. The germline V gene has CDR1 SGDLS and CDR2 YYNGEE. In DNA form, the CDR3 reads TGTGCCAGCAGCGTAGGTTCAGGGAGCACTGAAGCTTTCTTT. It translates to CASSVGSGSTEAFF.

This clone has only a few counts. The V call is TRBV10-3, the J call TRBJ2-7; 9 bases fit TRBD1. CDR1 and CDR2 from the germline V gene are ENHRY and SYGVKD. The CDR3 covers 13 residues. Germline trimming cut 10 bases from V and 4 bases from J; bases unmatched to any gene: 8. CDR3 sequence (DNA): TGTGCCACCTCCGGGACAGGGTCATACGAGCAGTACTTC. Residues: CATSGTGSYEQYF.

The V gene is TRBV5-1, the J gene TRBJ2-5; D possibly corresponds to TRBD2 (6 bases). This CDR3 is 14 amino acids long. Germline-derived CDR1 and CDR2 are SGHRS and YFSETQ. The V end was cut by 0 bases, the J end by 5 bases, with 11 bases between. CDR3 in amino acids: CASSLEYSGETQYF. The CDR3 nucleotides are TGCGCCAGCAGCTTGGAATACAGCGGGGAGACCCAGTACTTC.

The table lists this clone with a count of one. The V gene is TRBV19, the J gene TRBJ2-1; D is tentatively TRBD1 or TRBD2 (6 bases each). From germline, CDR1 is LNHDA and CDR2 SQIVND (reference sequence). V dropped 4 bases and J dropped 3 bases, with 10 bases sitting between them. The CDR3 is 14 amino acids. The CDR3 sequence is CASSKEGGYNEQFF. The CDR3 DNA reads TGTGCCAGTAGTAAGGAGGGGGGCTACAATGAGCAGTTCTTC.

This sequence joins TRBV11-2 and TRBJ2-3; D is tentatively TRBD1 or TRBD2 (6 bases each). The ends were cut back, 0 bases at V and 0 bases at J, with 10 bases in the middle. Germline lookup yields CDR1 SGHAT and CDR2 FQNNGV. The CDR3 consists of 16 residues. The CDR3 coding sequence is TGTGCCAGCAGCTTAGAAGGGGGACTTAGCACAGATACGCAGTATTTT. It translates to CASSLEGGLSTDTQYF.

V and J are TRBV6-5 and TRBJ2-7; D is possibly TRBD1 or TRBD2 (5 bases each). V was pared by 2 bases and J by 7 bases, with 15 bases between. This CDR3 comprises 14 residues. The germline V gene has CDR1 MNHEY and CDR2 SVGAGI. This CDR3 is CASSYGGPSGEQYF. DNA of the CDR3: TGTGCCAGCAGTTACGGGGGACCTTCAGGGGAGCAGTACTTC.

The rearrangement links TRBV2 to TRBJ1-5, with no clear D. Trimming cost V 7 bases and J 2 bases, with 12 bases left between them. The CDR3 is 14 residues long. Germline V CDR1 and CDR2: SNHLY, FYNNEI. The CDR3 protein is CASKNFGGNQPQHF. CDR3 in DNA: TGTGCCAGCAAGAATTTCGGGGGCAATCAGCCCCAGCATTTT.

The chain uses TRBV5-4 and TRBJ2-7; no clear D gene. The V gene's germline CDR1 is SGHNT and CDR2 YYREEE (reference sequence). The CDR3 covers 13 residues. V was shortened by 2 bases and J by 3 bases, with 9 bases between the two germline ends. The CDR3 DNA reads TGTGCCAGCAGCTTTCCCCCTAACTACGAGCAGTACTTC. This sequence encodes CASSFPPNYEQYF.

The chain employs TRBV4-1 and TRBJ1-4, with TRBD1 matching 7 bases. The V gene end was trimmed by 1 base and the J gene end by 5 bases; junction bases not matched to a gene: 4. This CDR3 is built from 15 residues. Germline-derived CDR1 and CDR2 are MGHRA and YSYEKL. The CDR3 DNA reads TGCGCCAGCAGCCAAGCGACAGGGATAAATGAAAAACTGTTTTTT. Amino acid sequence: CASSQATGINEKLFF.

The chain links TRBV7-7 to TRBJ2-5, with D possibly being TRBD2 (6 bases). This CDR3 has 15 residues. Looked up from germline, CDR1 is SSHAT and CDR2 is FNYEAQ (reference sequence). Trimming removed 1 base at V and 5 bases at J, with 14 bases between. The CDR3 bases are TGTGCCAGCAGCTTAGGCCCTAGCGACTGGGAGACCCAGTACTTC. Encoded protein: CASSLGPSDWETQYF.

The rearrangement links TRBV4-3 to TRBJ1-2, with TRBD1 matching over 8 bases. Losses at the gene ends were 1 base for V and 5 bases for J; bases not matched to a gene: 3. The CDR3 spans 14 residues. Germline lookup yields CDR1 LGHNA and CDR2 YSLEER. The CDR3 nucleotides are TGCGCCAGCAGCCAAGCGACAGGGGTATATGGCTACACCTTC. As protein: CASSQATGVYGYTF.

The chain is built from TRBV5-4 and TRBJ1-6; D might be TRBD1 (5 bases). V shed 1 base and J shed 10 bases, with 9 bases lying between them. The CDR3 runs 13 residues. Germline-derived CDR1 and CDR2 are SGHNT and YYREEE (reference sequence). The CDR3 here is CASSLQGSSPLHF. CDR3 sequence (DNA): TGTGCCAGCAGCTTGCAGGGAAGCTCACCCCTCCACTTT.

This clone was recorded once. The chain has TRBV5-1 and TRBJ2-5, with D perhaps matching TRBD1 (6 bases). V lost 1 base and J lost 5, with 15 bases in between. CDR3 length: 15 amino acids. Germline lookup yields CDR1 SGHRS and CDR2 YFSETQ. CDR3 protein: CASSLLSGDVETQYF. The CDR3 bases are TGCGCCAGCAGCTTGTTGTCAGGGGATGTGGAGACCCAGTACTTC.

This rearrangement joins TRBV27 to TRBJ1-4; D is unresolved. In germline, CDR1 is MNHEY, CDR2 SMNVEV (reference sequence). V was trimmed by 3 bases and J by 7 bases, leaving 15 bases between them. The CDR3 spans 15 residues. Here the CDR3 DNA reads TGTGCCAGCAGTTTTTATGCGGGGAGTGGTGAAAAACTGTTTTTT. It encodes CASSFYAGSGEKLFF.

This CDR3 reads CASSVGDRDLTGELFF. The CDR3 nucleotides are TGTGCCAGCAGCGTAGGGGACAGGGATCTGACCGGGGAGCTGTTTTTT. V is TRBV9 and J is TRBJ2-2, with 9 positions matching TRBD1. The germline V gene has CDR1 SGDLS and CDR2 YYNGEE. The J segment lost 5 bases and the V segment lost 0 bases, leaving 5 bases of the junction unmatched. The CDR3 covers 16 residues.